The text below deals with one T cell receptor beta chain. The repertoire was sequenced with immunoSEQ multiplex PCR; TCRdb's copy has only in-frame clones and lacks some. This sample has approximately 150,000 clones, with 90% to 95% found just once. The data are from a study of control samples from healthy donors and cancer patients. The V and J ends lost 4 bases and 6 bases respectively, with 16 bases between them. CDR3 length: 14 amino acids. Germline V lookup: CDR1 SGDLS, CDR2 YYNGEE. Sequenced sample: blood. The TCR was taken from a middle-aged man in good health. This rearrangement joins TRBV9 to TRBJ1-2; D gene unclear. The CDR3 DNA reads as TGTGCCAGCAGCTCGAGAGGAAGTTGGAATGGCTACACCTTC. As protein: CASSSRGSWNGYTF.